The present TCR beta chain was sequenced within a study of blood T cell repertoires in COVID-19. Only in-frame clones appear in the TCRdb table, and some are missing; sequencing was by immunoSEQ multiplex PCR. Seen here are roughly 250,000 clones, approximately 90% observed once, and the top ten hold approximately 2.5%. Residents of 20 to 25 US areas, aged roughly 18 to 89 years, made up the participants. Sequencing was carried out using PBMCs or T cells enriched from blood (not recorded which). This TCR came from a woman between 18 and 29 years old who had recovered from COVID-19.

CDR3 sequence (DNA): TGTGCCAGCAGTGAATTAGCGGGGGGGCGGAATGAGCAGTTCTTC. Protein sequence: CASSELAGGRNEQFF. This chain uses TRBV6-1 with TRBJ2-1, with 11 nucleotides matching TRBD2. The length of the CDR3 is 15 residues. The ends lost 2 bases at V and 7 bases at J; junction bases unmatched: 4. CDR1 and CDR2 (germline): MNHNS, SASEGT.